Listed below are T cell receptor beta chains from one sample, sequenced in a study of shared clonotypes between healthy human individuals. The protocol was immunoSEQ multiplex PCR, while the TCRdb copy is restricted to in-frame clones and leaves out a portion. The profile shows about 1 million clones, around four fifths of them singletons. The sequencing sample was made of memory CD4+ T cells sorted from blood. The receptors derive from a man aged 18 to 29 in good health. Each CDR3 is given without its conserved first and last residue. The order of the fields is D gene, J gene, V gene, CDR3 protein. The D gene is left open where the match is weak.

>.|TRBJ1-1|TRBV2
ASSVKGRESTEAF
>.|TRBJ1-5|TRBV30
AWSGFNQPQH
>TRBD2|TRBJ2-5|TRBV5-4
ASSSDGLAEETQY
>TRBD1|TRBJ2-7|TRBV27
ASSPPGQGLLEQY
>.|TRBJ1-3|TRBV10-3
AISPGDGNTIY
>TRBD2|TRBJ2-2|TRBV19
ASSMTSGGAVGELF
>.|TRBJ2-7|TRBV7-2
ASSLITGITYEQY
>TRBD2|TRBJ2-3|TRBV4-1
ASSLGGRVDTQY
>.|TRBJ2-3|TRBV9
ASSGHYWADTQY
>TRBD2|TRBJ2-3|TRBV5-1
ASSLASGSADTQY
>TRBD2|TRBJ2-5|TRBV10-3
AISPSSGGFQETQY
>TRBD2|TRBJ2-7|TRBV5-4
ASSTGLAGTSYEQY
>.|TRBJ1-1|TRBV5-1
ASSLVAGGPTEAF
>.|TRBJ2-1|TRBV5-1
ASSLESGNEQF
>TRBD1|TRBJ1-5|TRBV6-1
ASSAPGQPYQPQH
>.|TRBJ1-2|TRBV30
AWSAGPPNYGYT
>.|TRBJ2-5|TRBV30
AWSVSGHQETQY
>.|TRBJ1-5|TRBV19
ASKGGETVYQPQH
>.|TRBJ1-1|TRBV5-1
ASSLVIGAEAF
>.|TRBJ2-3|TRBV5-1
ASSLGGSTDTQY
>.|TRBJ1-1|TRBV11-2
ASSLAGNTEAF
>.|TRBJ2-3|TRBV11-2
ASSLEGGRYTDTQY
>TRBD2|TRBJ2-3|TRBV5-4
ASSNGIATSGSTDTQY
>TRBD1|TRBJ1-5|TRBV27
ATRPGTGFNQPQH
>TRBD1|TRBJ1-2|TRBV16
ASSQPQGALEGYT
>.|TRBJ1-6|TRBV2
ASSARQGNNSPLH
>.|TRBJ1-5|TRBV21-1
ASSNRFAGKVQPQH
>.|TRBJ1-3|TRBV2
ASSSQGVHTIY
>TRBD1|TRBJ2-7|TRBV29-1
SVTGTAYEQY
>TRBD2|TRBJ2-1|TRBV5-1
ASSSRGDSYNEQF
>TRBD1|TRBJ2-2|TRBV4-1
ASSLSTGENTGELF
>TRBD2|TRBJ2-2|TRBV7-8
ASRLSGLAGNTGELF
>TRBD2|TRBJ2-7|TRBV10-3
ATRAGGLSYEQY
>TRBD2|TRBJ2-2|TRBV10-3
AISDTSGNTGELF
>TRBD1|TRBJ2-7|TRBV6-5
ASRGAGGLNEQY
>.|TRBJ2-3|TRBV11-2
ASSFGPAVDTQY
>.|TRBJ1-1|TRBV28
ASSSTGEAF
>.|TRBJ1-3|TRBV7-9
ASTHRGFGNTIY
>.|TRBJ1-6|TRBV19
ASSILGRVNSPLH
>.|TRBJ2-3|TRBV18
ASSVLGGGTDTQY
>TRBD1|TRBJ2-1|TRBV18
ASSPWQGAVNEQF
>TRBD1|TRBJ1-3|TRBV7-8
ASSSDRASSGNTIY
>.|TRBJ2-5|TRBV6-5
ASRGHDSGETQY
>TRBD2|TRBJ2-3|TRBV7-2
ASRSSGSRPDTQY
>.|TRBJ1-2|TRBV5-1
ASSLQDDGYT
>.|TRBJ1-3|TRBV30
VWSGRAGNAIY